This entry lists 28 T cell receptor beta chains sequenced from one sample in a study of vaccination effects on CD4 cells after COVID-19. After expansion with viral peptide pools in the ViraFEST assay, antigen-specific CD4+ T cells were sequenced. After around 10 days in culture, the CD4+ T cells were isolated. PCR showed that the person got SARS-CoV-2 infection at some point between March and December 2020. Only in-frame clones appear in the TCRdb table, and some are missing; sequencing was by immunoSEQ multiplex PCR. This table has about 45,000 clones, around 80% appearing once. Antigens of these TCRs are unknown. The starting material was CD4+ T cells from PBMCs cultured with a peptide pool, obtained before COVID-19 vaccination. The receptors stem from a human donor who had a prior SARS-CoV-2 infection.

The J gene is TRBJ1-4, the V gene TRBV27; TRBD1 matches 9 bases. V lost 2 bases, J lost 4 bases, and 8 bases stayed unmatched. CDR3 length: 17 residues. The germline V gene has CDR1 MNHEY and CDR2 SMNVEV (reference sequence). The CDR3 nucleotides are TGTGCCAGCAGTTTAGAGAACAGGGGGCCGCTTAATGAAAAACTGTTTTTT. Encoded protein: CASSLENRGPLNEKLFF.

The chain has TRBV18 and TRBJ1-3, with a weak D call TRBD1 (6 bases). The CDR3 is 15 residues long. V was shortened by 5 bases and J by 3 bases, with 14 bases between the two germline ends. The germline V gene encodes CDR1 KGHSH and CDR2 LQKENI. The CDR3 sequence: CASSSSTGFGNTIYF. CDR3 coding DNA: TGTGCCAGCTCATCATCAACAGGGTTTGGAAACACCATATATTTT.

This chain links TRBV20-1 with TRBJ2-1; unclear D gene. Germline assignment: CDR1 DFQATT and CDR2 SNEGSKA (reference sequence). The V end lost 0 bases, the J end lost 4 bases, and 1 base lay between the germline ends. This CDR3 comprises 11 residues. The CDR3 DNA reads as TGCAGTGCTAGAGAGTACAATGAGCAGTTCTTC. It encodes CSAREYNEQFF.

In DNA, the CDR3 is TGTGCCAGCAGCTTGGCCCCGACTAGCTCAGAGACCCAGTACTTC. It yields the protein CASSLAPTSSETQYF. The V call is TRBV5-6, the J call TRBJ2-5; 7 bases are shared with TRBD2. The CDR3 consists of 15 residues. The V and J ends lost 0 bases and 4 bases, in that order; junction bases with no gene match: 6. Germline CDR1 and CDR2: SGHDT and YYEEEE.

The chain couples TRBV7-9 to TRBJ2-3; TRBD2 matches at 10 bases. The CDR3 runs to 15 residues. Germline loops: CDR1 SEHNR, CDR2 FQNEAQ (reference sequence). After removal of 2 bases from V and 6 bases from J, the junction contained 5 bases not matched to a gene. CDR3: CASSLLAGVEDTQYF. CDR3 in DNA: TGTGCCAGCAGCTTACTAGCGGGAGTGGAGGATACGCAGTATTTT.

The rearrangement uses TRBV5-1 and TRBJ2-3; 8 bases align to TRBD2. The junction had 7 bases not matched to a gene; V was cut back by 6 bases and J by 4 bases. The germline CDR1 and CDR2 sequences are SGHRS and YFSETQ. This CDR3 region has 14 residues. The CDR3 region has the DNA TGCGCCAGCAACCCGGGAGGGCCGGCAGATACGCAGTATTTT. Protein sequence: CASNPGGPADTQYF.

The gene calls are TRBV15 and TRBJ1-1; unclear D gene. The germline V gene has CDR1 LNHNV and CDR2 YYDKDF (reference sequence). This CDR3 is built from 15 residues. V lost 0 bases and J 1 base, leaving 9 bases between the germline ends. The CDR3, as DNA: TGTGCCACCAGCAGAGATTCACTGGGGAACACTGAAGCTTTCTTT. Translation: CATSRDSLGNTEAFF.

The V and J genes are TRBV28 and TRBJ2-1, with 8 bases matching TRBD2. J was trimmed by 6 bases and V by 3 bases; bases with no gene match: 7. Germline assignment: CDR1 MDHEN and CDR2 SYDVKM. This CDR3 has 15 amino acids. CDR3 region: CASSFFGTRGNEQFF. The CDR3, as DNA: TGTGCCAGCAGTTTTTTCGGGACTAGGGGCAATGAGCAGTTCTTC.

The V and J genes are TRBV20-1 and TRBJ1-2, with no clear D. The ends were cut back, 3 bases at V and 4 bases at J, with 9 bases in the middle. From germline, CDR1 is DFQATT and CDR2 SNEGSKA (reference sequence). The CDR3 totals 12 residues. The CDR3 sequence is CSASGPSYGYTF. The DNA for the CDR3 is TGCAGTGCTAGTGGGCCTAGCTATGGCTACACCTTC.

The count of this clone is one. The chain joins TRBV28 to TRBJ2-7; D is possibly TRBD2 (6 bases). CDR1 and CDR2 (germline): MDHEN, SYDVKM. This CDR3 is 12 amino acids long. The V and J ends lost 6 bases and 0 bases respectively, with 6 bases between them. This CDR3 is CASRTSSYEQYF. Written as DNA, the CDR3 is TGTGCCAGCAGGACTAGCTCCTACGAGCAGTACTTC.

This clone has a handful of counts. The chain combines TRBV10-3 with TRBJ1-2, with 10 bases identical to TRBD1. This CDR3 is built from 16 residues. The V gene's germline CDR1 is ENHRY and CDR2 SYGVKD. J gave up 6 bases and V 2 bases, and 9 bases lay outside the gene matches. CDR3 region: CAISEPGQGKKDGYTF. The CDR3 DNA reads TGTGCCATCAGTGAGCCGGGACAGGGGAAAAAGGATGGCTACACCTTC.

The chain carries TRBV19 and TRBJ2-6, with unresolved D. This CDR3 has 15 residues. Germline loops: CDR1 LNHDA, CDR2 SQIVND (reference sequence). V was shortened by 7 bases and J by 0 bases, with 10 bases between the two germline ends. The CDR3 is CASISLDSGANVLTF. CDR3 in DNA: TGTGCCAGTATTTCGTTAGACTCTGGGGCCAACGTCCTGACTTTC.

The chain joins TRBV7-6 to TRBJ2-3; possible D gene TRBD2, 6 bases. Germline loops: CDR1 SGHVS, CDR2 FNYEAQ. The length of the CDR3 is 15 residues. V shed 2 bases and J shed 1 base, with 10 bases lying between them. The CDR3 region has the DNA TGTGCCAGCAGCTTATTCGGGACTGGCACAGATACGCAGTATTTT. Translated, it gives CASSLFGTGTDTQYF. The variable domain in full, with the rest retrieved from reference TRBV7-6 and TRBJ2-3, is GAGVSQSPRYKVTKRGQDVALRCDPISGHVSLYWYRQALGQGPEFLTYFNYEAQQDKSGLPNDRFSAERPEGSISTLTIQRTEQRDSAMYRCASSLFGTGTDTQYFGPGTRLTVL.

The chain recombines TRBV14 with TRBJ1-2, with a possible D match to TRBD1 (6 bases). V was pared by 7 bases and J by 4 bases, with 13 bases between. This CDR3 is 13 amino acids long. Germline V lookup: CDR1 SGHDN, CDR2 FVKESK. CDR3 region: CASNLGAGYGYTF. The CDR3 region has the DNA TGTGCCAGCAACCTGGGGGCGGGCTATGGCTACACCTTC.

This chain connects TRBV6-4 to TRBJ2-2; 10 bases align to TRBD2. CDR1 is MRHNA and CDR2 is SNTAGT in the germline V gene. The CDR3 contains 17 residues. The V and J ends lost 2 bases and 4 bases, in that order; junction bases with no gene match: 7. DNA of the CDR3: TGTGCCAGCAGTGACGTCCTAGCGGGAGTTGGCACCGGGGAGCTGTTTTTT. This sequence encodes CASSDVLAGVGTGELFF.

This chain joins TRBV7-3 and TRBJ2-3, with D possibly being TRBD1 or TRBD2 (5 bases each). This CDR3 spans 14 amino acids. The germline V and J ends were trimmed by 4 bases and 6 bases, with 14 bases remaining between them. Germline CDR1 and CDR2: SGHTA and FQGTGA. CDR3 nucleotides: TGTGCCAGCAGCTCCCTGGGGACGGTCGATACGCAGTATTTT. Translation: CASSSLGTVDTQYF.

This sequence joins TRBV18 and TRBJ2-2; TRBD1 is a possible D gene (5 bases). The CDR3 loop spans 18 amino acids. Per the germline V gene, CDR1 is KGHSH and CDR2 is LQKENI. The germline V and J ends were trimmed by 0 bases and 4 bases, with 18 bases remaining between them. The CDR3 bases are TGTGCCAGCTCACCACCCATTACCCAATCAGGGATCACCGGGGAGCTGTTTTTT. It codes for CASSPPITQSGITGELFF.

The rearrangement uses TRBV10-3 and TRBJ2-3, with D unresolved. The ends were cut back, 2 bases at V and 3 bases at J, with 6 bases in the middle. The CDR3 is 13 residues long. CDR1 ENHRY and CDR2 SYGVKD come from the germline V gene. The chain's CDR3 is CAISEARTDTQYF. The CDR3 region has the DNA TGTGCCATCAGTGAGGCTAGGACAGATACGCAGTATTTT.

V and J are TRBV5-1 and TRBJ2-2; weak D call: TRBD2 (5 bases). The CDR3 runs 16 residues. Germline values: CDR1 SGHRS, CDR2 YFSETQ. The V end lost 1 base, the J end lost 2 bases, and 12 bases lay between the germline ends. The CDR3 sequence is CASSLLALRNTGELFF. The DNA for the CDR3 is TGCGCCAGCAGCTTGCTAGCACTGAGAAACACCGGGGAGCTGTTTTTT. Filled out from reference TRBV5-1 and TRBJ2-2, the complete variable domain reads KAGVTQTPRYLIKTRGQQVTLSCSPISGHRSVSWYQQTPGQGLQFLFEYFSETQRNKGNFPGRFSGRQFSNSRSEMNVSTLELGDSALYLCASSLLALRNTGELFFGEGSRLTVL.

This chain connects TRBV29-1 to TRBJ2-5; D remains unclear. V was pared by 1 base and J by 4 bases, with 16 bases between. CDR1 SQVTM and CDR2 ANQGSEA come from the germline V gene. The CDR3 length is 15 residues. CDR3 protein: CSVEGPGRRGETQYF. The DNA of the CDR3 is TGCAGCGTTGAAGGCCCGGGCAGGCGAGGAGAGACCCAGTACTTC.

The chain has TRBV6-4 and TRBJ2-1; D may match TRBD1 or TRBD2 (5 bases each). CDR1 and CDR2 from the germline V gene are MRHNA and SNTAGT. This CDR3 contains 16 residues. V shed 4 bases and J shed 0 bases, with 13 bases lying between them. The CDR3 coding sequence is TGTGCCAGCAGTGGGGACGCGGGTAGCTCCTACAATGAGCAGTTCTTC. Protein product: CASSGDAGSSYNEQFF.

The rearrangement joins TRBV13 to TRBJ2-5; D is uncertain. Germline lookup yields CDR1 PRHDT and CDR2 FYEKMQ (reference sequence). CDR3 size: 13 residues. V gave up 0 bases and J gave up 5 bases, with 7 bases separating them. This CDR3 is CASSLGHRETQYF. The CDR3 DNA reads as TGTGCCAGCAGCTTAGGACACCGGGAGACCCAGTACTTC.

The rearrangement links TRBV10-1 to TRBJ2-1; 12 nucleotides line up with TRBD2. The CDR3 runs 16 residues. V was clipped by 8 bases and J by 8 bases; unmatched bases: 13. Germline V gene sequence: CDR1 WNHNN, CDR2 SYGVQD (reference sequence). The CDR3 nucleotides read TGCGCCAGCCCCGACGCGCTAGCGGGAGGGCCTCATGAGCAGTTCTTC. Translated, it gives CASPDALAGGPHEQFF.

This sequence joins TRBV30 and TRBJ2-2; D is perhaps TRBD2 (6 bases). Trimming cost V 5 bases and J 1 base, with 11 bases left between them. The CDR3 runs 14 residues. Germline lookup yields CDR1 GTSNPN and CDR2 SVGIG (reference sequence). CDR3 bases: TGTGCCTGGGGGTTCGGGGGGAACACCGGGGAGCTGTTTTTT. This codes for CAWGFGGNTGELFF. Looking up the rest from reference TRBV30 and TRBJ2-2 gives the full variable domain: SQTIHQWPATLVQPVGSPLSLECTVEGTSNPNLYWYRQAAGRGLQLLFYSVGIGQISSEVPQNLSASRPQDRQFILSSKKLLLSDSGFYLCAWGFGGNTGELFFGEGSRLTVL.

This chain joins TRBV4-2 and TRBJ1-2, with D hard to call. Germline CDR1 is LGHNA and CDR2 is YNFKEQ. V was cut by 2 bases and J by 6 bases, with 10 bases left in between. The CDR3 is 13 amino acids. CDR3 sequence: CASSQRGMDGYTF. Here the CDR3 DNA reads TGTGCCAGCAGCCAACGCGGGATGGATGGCTACACCTTC.

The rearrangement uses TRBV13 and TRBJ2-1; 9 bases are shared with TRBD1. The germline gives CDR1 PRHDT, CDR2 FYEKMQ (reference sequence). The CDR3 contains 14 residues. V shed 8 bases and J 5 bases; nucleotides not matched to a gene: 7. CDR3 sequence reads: CASLDRGLHNEQFF. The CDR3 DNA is TGTGCCAGCCTGGACAGGGGTCTCCACAATGAGCAGTTCTTC.

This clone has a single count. CDR3 bases: TGTGCCAGCAGCTTAAGCGGGGGGCGAGAGCAGTACTTC. Translating gives CASSLSGGREQYF. V is TRBV7-3 and J is TRBJ2-7, with 8 bases fitting TRBD2. V trimming: 1 base; J trimming: 7 bases; junction bases outside the gene matches: 3. CDR1 and CDR2 (germline): SGHTA, FQGTGA. The CDR3 loop spans 13 amino acids.

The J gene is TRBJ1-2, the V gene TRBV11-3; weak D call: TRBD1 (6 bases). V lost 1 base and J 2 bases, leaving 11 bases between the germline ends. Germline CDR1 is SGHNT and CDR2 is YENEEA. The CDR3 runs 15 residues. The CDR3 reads CASSLGRGWNYGYTF. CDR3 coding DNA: TGTGCCAGCAGCTTAGGCAGGGGCTGGAACTATGGCTACACCTTC.